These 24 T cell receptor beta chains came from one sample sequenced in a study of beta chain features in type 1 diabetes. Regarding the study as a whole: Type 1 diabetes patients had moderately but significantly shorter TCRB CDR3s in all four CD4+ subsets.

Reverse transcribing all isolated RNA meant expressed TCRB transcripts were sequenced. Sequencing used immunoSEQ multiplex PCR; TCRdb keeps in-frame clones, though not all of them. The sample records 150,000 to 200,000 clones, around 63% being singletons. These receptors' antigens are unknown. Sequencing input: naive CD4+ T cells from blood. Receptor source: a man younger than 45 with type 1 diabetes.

The CDR3 loop reads CASSVGGISGNTIYF. CDR3 coding DNA: TGTGCCAGCAGCGTAGGTGGGATCTCTGGAAACACCATATATTTT. The V call is TRBV9, the J call TRBJ1-3; D unclear. The CDR3 spans 15 residues. The germline V gene encodes CDR1 SGDLS and CDR2 YYNGEE. Trimming removed 0 bases from V and 0 bases from J, with 7 bases in between.

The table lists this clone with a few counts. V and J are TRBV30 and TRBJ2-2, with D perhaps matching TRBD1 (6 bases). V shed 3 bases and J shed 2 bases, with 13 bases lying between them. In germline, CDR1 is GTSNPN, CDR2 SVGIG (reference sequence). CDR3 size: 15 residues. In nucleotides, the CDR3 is TGTGCCTGGAGCAGGACAGCTTTAAACACCGGGGAGCTGTTTTTT. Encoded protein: CAWSRTALNTGELFF.

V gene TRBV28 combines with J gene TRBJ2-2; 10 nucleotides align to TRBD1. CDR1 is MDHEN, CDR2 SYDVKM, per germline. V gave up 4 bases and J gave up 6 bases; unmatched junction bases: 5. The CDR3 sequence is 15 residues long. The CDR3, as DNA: TGTGCCAGCAGTTACGGGACAGGGGTTCCCGGGGAGCTGTTTTTT. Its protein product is CASSYGTGVPGELFF.

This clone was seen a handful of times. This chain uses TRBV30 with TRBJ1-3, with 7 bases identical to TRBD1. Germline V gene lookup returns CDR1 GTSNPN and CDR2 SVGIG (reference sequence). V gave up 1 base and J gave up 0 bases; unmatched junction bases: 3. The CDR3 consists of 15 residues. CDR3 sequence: CAWSDTGDSGNTIYF. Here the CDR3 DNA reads TGTGCCTGGAGTGATACAGGGGACTCTGGAAACACCATATATTTT. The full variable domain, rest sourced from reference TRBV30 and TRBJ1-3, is SQTIHQWPATLVQPVGSPLSLECTVEGTSNPNLYWYRQAAGRGLQLLFYSVGIGQISSEVPQNLSASRPQDRQFILSSKKLLLSDSGFYLCAWSDTGDSGNTIYFGEGSWLTVV.

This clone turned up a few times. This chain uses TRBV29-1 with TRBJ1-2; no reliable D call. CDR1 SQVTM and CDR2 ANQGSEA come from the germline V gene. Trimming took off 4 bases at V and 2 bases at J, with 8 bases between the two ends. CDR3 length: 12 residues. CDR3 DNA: TGCAGCGTTGGGCAGATAAACTATGGCTACACCTTC. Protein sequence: CSVGQINYGYTF.

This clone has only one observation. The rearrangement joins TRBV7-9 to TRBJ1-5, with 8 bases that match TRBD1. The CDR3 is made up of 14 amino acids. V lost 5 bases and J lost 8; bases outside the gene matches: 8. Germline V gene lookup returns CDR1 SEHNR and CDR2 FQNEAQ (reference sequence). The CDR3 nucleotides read TGTGCCAGCAGCCGCGGACAGGGTTCGGAGCCCCAGCATTTT. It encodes CASSRGQGSEPQHF.

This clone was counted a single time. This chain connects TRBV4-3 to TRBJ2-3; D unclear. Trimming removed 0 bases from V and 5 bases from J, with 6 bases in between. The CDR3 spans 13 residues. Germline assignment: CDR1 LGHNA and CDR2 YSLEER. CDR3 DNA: TGCGCCAGCAGCCAAGAGCGTGGAGATACGCAGTATTTT. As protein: CASSQERGDTQYF.

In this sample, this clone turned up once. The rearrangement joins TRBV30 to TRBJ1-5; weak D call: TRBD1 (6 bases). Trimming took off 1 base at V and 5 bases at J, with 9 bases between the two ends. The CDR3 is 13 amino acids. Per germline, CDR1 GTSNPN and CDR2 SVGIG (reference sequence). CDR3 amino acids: CAWSGTDYQPQHF. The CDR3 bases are TGTGCCTGGAGTGGGACAGATTATCAGCCCCAGCATTTT.

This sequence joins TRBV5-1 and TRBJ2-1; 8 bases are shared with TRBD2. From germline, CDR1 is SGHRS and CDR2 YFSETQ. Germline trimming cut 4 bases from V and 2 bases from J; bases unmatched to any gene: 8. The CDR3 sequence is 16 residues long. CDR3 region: CASSLQEAGAYNEQFF. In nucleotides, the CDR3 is TGCGCCAGCAGCCTCCAGGAAGCGGGGGCCTACAATGAGCAGTTCTTC.

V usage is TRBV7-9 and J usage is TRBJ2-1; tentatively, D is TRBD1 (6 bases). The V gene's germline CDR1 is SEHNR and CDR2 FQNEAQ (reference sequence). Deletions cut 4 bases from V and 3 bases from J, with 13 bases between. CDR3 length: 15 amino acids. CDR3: CASSSLGDIYNEQFF. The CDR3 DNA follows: TGTGCCAGCAGCTCCCTCGGGGACATCTACAATGAGCAGTTCTTC.

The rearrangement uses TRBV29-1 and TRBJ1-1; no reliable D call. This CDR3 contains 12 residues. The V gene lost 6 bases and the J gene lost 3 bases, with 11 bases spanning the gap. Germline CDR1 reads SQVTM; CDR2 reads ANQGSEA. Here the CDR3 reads CSVGDGDTEAFF. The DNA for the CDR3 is TGCAGCGTGGGTGATGGGGACACTGAAGCTTTCTTT.

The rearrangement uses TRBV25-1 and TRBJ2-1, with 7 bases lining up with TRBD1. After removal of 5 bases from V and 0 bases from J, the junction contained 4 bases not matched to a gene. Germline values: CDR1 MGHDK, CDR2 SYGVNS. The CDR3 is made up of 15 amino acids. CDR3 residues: CASSLPGGSYNEQFF. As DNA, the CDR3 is TGTGCCAGCAGTCTTCCAGGGGGCTCCTACAATGAGCAGTTCTTC. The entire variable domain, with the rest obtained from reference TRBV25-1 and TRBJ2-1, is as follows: EADIYQTPRYLVIGTGKKITLECSQTMGHDKMYWYQQDPGMELHLIHYSYGVNSTEKGDLSSESTVSRIRTEHFPLTLESARPSHTSQYLCASSLPGGSYNEQFFGPGTRLTVL.

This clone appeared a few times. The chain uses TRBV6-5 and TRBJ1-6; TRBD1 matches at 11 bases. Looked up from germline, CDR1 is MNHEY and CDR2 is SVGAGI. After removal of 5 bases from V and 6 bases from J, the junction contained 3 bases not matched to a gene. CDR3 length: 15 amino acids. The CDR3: CASSKGTGGNSPLHF. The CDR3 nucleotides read TGTGCCAGCAGTAAAGGGACAGGGGGTAATTCACCCCTCCACTTT.

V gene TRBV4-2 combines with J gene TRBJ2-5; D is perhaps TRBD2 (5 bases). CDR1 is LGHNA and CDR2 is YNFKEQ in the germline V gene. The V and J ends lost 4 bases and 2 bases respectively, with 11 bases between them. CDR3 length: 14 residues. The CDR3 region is CASSPVGEQETQYF. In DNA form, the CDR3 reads TGTGCCAGCAGCCCTGTCGGGGAGCAAGAGACCCAGTACTTC.

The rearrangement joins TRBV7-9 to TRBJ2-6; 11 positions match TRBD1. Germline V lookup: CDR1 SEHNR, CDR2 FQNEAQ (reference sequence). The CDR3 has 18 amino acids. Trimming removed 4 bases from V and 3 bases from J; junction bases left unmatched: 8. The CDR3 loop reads CASSSLDRGRFGANVLTF. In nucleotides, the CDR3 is TGTGCCAGCAGCTCCTTGGACAGGGGGCGTTTTGGGGCCAACGTCCTGACTTTC.

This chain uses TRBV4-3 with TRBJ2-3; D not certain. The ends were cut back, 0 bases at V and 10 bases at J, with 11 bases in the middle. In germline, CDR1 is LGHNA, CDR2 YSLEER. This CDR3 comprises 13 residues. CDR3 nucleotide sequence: TGCGCCAGCAGCCAAGAGGCGTGGAGTGCGCAGTATTTT. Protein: CASSQEAWSAQYF.

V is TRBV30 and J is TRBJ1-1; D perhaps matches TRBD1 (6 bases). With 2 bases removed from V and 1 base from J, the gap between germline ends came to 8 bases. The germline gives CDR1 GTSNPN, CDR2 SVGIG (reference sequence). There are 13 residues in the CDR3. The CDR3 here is CAWSLQGNTEAFF. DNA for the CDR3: TGTGCCTGGAGTCTACAGGGGAACACTGAAGCTTTCTTT. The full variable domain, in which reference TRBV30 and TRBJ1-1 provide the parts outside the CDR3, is SQTIHQWPATLVQPVGSPLSLECTVEGTSNPNLYWYRQAAGRGLQLLFYSVGIGQISSEVPQNLSASRPQDRQFILSSKKLLLSDSGFYLCAWSLQGNTEAFFGQGTRLTVV.

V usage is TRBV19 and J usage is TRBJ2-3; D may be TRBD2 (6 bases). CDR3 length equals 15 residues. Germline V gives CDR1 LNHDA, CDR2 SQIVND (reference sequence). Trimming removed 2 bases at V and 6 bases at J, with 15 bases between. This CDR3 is CASSISAGGSDTQYF. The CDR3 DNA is TGTGCCAGTAGTATATCAGCGGGCGGTTCTGATACGCAGTATTTT.

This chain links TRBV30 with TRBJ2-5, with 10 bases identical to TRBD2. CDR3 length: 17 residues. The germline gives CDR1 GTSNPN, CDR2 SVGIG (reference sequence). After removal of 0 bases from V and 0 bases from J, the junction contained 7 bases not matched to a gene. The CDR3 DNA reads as TGTGCCTGGAGTGTACAAAGGACTAGCGGCCACCAAGAGACCCAGTACTTC. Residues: CAWSVQRTSGHQETQYF.

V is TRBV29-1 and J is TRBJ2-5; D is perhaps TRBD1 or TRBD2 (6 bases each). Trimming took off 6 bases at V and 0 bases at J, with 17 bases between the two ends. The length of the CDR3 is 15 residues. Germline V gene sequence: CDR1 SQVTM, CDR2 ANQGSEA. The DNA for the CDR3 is TGCAGCGTGAGGGGGGCCACACGGAACCAAGAGACCCAGTACTTC. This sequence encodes CSVRGATRNQETQYF.

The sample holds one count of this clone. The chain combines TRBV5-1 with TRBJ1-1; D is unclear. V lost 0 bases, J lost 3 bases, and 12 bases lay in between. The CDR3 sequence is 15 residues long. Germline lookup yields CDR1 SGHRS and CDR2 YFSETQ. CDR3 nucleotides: TGCGCCAGCAGCTTGGCCGGGGATGGTTACACTGAAGCTTTCTTT. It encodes CASSLAGDGYTEAFF.

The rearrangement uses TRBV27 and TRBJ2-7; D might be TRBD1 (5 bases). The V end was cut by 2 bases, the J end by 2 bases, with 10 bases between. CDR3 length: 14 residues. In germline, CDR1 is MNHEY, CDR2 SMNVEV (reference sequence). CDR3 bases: TGTGCCAGCAGTTTAAAGACAGATACCTACGAGCAGTACTTC. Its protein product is CASSLKTDTYEQYF.

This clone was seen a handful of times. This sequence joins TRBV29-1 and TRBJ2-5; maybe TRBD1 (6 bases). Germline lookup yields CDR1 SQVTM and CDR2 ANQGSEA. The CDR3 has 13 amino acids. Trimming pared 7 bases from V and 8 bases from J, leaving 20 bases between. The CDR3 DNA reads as TGCAGCGCCGAGGACAGACCACTGGTTACCCAGTACTTC. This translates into CSAEDRPLVTQYF.

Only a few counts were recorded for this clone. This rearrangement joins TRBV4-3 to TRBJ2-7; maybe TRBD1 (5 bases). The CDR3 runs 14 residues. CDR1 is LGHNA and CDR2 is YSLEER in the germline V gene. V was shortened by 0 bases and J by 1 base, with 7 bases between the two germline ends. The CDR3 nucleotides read TGCGCCAGCAGCCAAGAGCAGGGATCCTACGAGCAGTACTTC. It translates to CASSQEQGSYEQYF.